This is a list of T cell receptor beta chains from one sample in a study of blood T cells in healthy people across ages. Each CDR3 protein gets one entry after TCRdb re-called the 5' RACE reads with MiXCR. Of about 560,000 distinct CDR3 sequences detected, roughly a quarter appear once; the ten largest clones hold 3% to 4%. These data were also reused for a study on T cells of mothers and their children.

The specimen sequenced was blood. Source of these receptors: a boy aged 2 to 10 in good health. The CDR3 runs from the conserved cysteine through the conserved F or W. Each record gives: CDR3 protein, J gene, clone size, V gene. Clone size, where shown, is once, few, many, or a class for clones that have expanded.

CSAVLAGSYEQYF,TRBJ2-7,few,TRBV20-1
CASRYRKAKNIQYF,TRBJ2-4,NA,TRBV21-1
CAIGGPKGYEQYF,TRBJ2-7,NA,TRBV10-3
CAIRLADQETQYF,TRBJ2-5,NA,TRBV10-3
CASTRTSRSVNEQFF,TRBJ2-1,NA,TRBV6-5
CAARRPNPSYNEQFF,TRBJ2-1,few,TRBV7-9
CSVVTSKETQYF,TRBJ2-5,few,TRBV29-1
CASRKGTFNTEAFF,TRBJ1-1,few,TRBV6-2/TRBV6-3
CSARDWFTRGLQETQCF,TRBJ2-5,NA,TRBV20-1
CASSLRGQGDSGNTIYF,TRBJ1-3,few,TRBV7-9
CASRNTRETQYF,TRBJ2-5,once,TRBV7-2
CASSFLNNEQFF,TRBJ2-1,NA,TRBV12-3/TRBV12-4
CATSGGIYGYTF,TRBJ1-2,NA,TRBV15
CSARDPQGGDTEAFF,TRBJ1-1,NA,TRBV20-1
CSARGDSIETQYF,TRBJ2-5,few,TRBV20-1
CASSLGTGQASYEQYF,TRBJ2-7,NA,TRBV7-2
CASSPGQGRGVDEQYF,TRBJ2-7,NA,TRBV6-8
CASSLETTGELFF,TRBJ2-2,few,TRBV7-9
CASSLGGLEADTQYF,TRBJ2-3,few,TRBV7-9
CASVVEGARQPQHF,TRBJ1-5,NA,TRBV19
CSTPSESNYGYTF,TRBJ1-2,once,TRBV29-1
CATSDLGGTEQYF,TRBJ2-7,few,TRBV24-1
CASSGRGSGANVLTF,TRBJ2-6,NA,TRBV10-2
CSARGLQGWINIQYF,TRBJ2-4,NA,TRBV20-1
CASSLGRGMGTEAFF,TRBJ1-1,NA,TRBV27
CASSEQGTPYEQYF,TRBJ2-7,NA,TRBV2
CASKGLLARSYEQYF,TRBJ2-7,NA,TRBV25-1
CASSIGSRGTKNIQYF,TRBJ2-4,NA,TRBV19
CASSLASGKRFPGNEQFF,NA,once,TRBV5-4
CASSRVQQGQETQYF,TRBJ2-5,few,TRBV6-5
CASSYDPDQTQYF,TRBJ2-5,NA,TRBV6-6
CASSLAPTGELFF,TRBJ2-2,few,TRBV5-1
CASSLLHGIQYF,TRBJ2-5,once,TRBV7-2
CASSSDRANYGYTF,TRBJ1-2,many,TRBV27
CSVEPVWGNEQFF,TRBJ2-1,NA,TRBV29-1
CASSLYYEQFF,TRBJ2-1,few,TRBV7-6
CASSLAPGGSEQYF,TRBJ2-7,NA,TRBV12-3/TRBV12-4
CAISQPNTEAFF,TRBJ1-1,NA,TRBV10-3
CATSRGTSGSYNEQFF,TRBJ2-1,NA,TRBV15
CASSLTGSQPQHF,TRBJ1-5,few,TRBV12-3/TRBV12-4